The 23 T cell receptor beta chains listed next were all sequenced from one sample in a study of T-cell reconstitution after alpha-beta-depleted transplantation in children. Unique molecular identifiers were incorporated during preparation of the TCRbeta library. Each CDR3 protein gets one entry after TCRdb re-called the PCR reads with MiXCR. The table has around 270,000 distinct CDR3 sequences, just over 7.5% seen once. Study-level results: Among T cells one year after transplant, newly produced cells accounted for most counts and diversity.

These receptors are not linked to any known antigen. The source material was peripheral blood, sampled 360 days after TCRalphabeta/CD19-depleted stem cell transplant. The receptors shown here come from a female patient between 2 and 15 years old who had a stem cell transplant for Fanconi anemia, so the T cells may come from the graft donor.

This clonotype was seen ten or more times. This chain joins TRBV2 and TRBJ1-2; TRBD1 agrees at 7 bases. The germline CDR1 and CDR2 sequences are SNHLY and FYNNEI. The CDR3 contains 12 residues. V was clipped by 0 bases and J by 11 bases; unmatched bases: 3. In nucleotides, the CDR3 is TGTGCCAGCAGTGAAGCGCGACAGGGTTACACCTTC. This gives the protein CASSEARQGYTF.

This clonotype has a count of ten or more. V gene TRBV12-3 or TRBV12-4 combines with J gene TRBJ2-7, with 13 bases fitting TRBD2. The junction had 8 bases not matched to a gene; V was cut back by 6 bases and J by 3 bases. CDR3 length: 16 residues. The CDR3 reads CASRHGTSGKVYEQYF. CDR3 DNA: TGTGCCAGCAGACATGGGACTAGCGGGAAAGTCTACGAGCAGTACTTC.

On this clonotype: One end of the junction is discordant with germline, which a read error may explain. The rearrangement links TRBV12-3 or TRBV12-4 to TRBJ1-2; D is uncertain. The CDR3 covers 13 residues. CDR3 DNA: TGTGACAGCAGTTTTGACGGAAACTATGGCTACACCTTC. Its protein is CDSSFDGNYGYTF.

Ten or more counts support this clonotype. The V call is TRBV7-9, the J call TRBJ2-2; D not certain. Germline CDR1 reads SEHNR; CDR2 reads FQNEAQ (reference sequence). This CDR3 contains 11 residues. V was clipped by 6 bases and J by 7 bases, with 6 bases between them. The CDR3 here is CASRVIGELFF. CDR3 DNA: TGTGCCAGCAGGGTGATCGGGGAGCTGTTTTTT.

This clonotype has only a few counts. The junction departs from the called germline gene at one end, perhaps through a read error. The chain combines TRBV5-6 with TRBJ1-5, with D perhaps TRBD1 (5 bases). The CDR3 sequence is 12 residues long. Germline values: CDR1 SGHDT, CDR2 YYEEEE. CDR3 DNA: TGTGCCAGCAGCTTGAGGAGGGCAGGGCGGGATTTT. Amino acids: CASSLRRAGRDF.

In its sample, this clonotype was seen many times. This sequence joins TRBV20-1 and TRBJ1-4; D unclear. The germline V gene encodes CDR1 DFQATT and CDR2 SNEGSKA (reference sequence). The CDR3 sequence is 13 residues long. The V end was cut by 6 bases, the J end by 3 bases, with 11 bases between. The DNA for the CDR3 is TGCAGTGCCCCGCTAGCAGCTAATGAAAAACTGTTTTTT. It encodes CSAPLAANEKLFF.

This clonotype was seen at least ten times. V is TRBV7-9 and J is TRBJ1-2; D unresolved. In germline, CDR1 is SEHNR, CDR2 FQNEAQ (reference sequence). Trimming left V 1 base short and J 3 bases short, with 6 bases between. CDR3 length: 13 amino acids. The CDR3 region is CASSLEGYYGYTF. CDR3 in DNA: TGTGCCAGCAGCTTAGAAGGATACTATGGCTACACCTTC.

At least ten counts were recorded for this clonotype. This chain uses TRBV12-3 or TRBV12-4 with TRBJ1-3; possible D gene TRBD1, 6 bases. This CDR3 has 15 amino acids. With 6 bases removed from V and 1 base from J, the gap between germline ends came to 13 bases. The CDR3 DNA is TGTGCCAGCAGAAAAGGGGGGGGTTCTGGAAACACCATATATTTT. Encoded protein: CASRKGGGSGNTIYF.

This clonotype was counted ten times or more. V usage is TRBV5-1 and J usage is TRBJ2-7, with D unclear. The CDR3 is 12 amino acids. V gave up 5 bases and J gave up 1 base, with 7 bases separating them. Germline loops: CDR1 SGHRS, CDR2 YFSETQ. CDR3 protein: CASSDTSYEQYF. CDR3 coding DNA: TGCGCCAGCAGTGATACTTCCTACGAGCAGTACTTC.

This sequence joins TRBV6-2 or TRBV6-3 and TRBJ2-7, with D unresolved. The CDR3 runs to 13 residues. V lost 2 bases, J lost 5 bases, and 10 bases lay in between. The germline CDR1 and CDR2 sequences are MNHEY and SVGEGT. The CDR3 loop reads CASSYVGFHEQYF. The CDR3 region has the DNA TGTGCCAGCAGTTACGTAGGGTTCCACGAGCAGTACTTC.

V usage is TRBV20-1 and J usage is TRBJ2-7; D perhaps matches TRBD2 (5 bases). The CDR3 sequence is 12 residues long. V gave up 3 bases and J gave up 7 bases, with 13 bases separating them. Germline CDR1 is DFQATT and CDR2 is SNEGSKA (reference sequence). The CDR3 bases are TGCAGTGCTAGCCCGCGTGGGAGTGAGCAGTACTTC. This codes for CSASPRGSEQYF.

This clonotype was seen only a few times. This chain uses TRBV7-3 with TRBJ2-2, with a tentative D call TRBD2 (6 bases). Trimming removed 1 base at V and 1 base at J, with 10 bases between. Germline loops: CDR1 SGHTA, CDR2 FQGTGA. The CDR3 is made up of 16 amino acids. In nucleotides, the CDR3 is TGTGCCAGCAGCTTAAGGCCGGGACTGAACACCGGGGAGCTGTTTTTT. This translates into CASSLRPGLNTGELFF.

This clonotype was found many times. The chain carries TRBV6-1 and TRBJ2-7; 7 nucleotides match TRBD2. CDR3 length: 16 residues. Germline V CDR1 and CDR2: MNHNS, SASEGT. Losses at the gene ends were 6 bases for V and 4 bases for J; bases not matched to a gene: 15. CDR3 amino acids: CASRLTSAGLTYEQYF. The CDR3 DNA reads TGTGCCAGCAGGCTAACTTCAGCGGGATTGACTTACGAGCAGTACTTC.

This clonotype was recorded many times. The rearrangement uses TRBV7-2 and TRBJ1-6; D possibly corresponds to TRBD1 (6 bases). Germline-derived CDR1 and CDR2 are SGHTA and FQGNSA. With 3 bases removed from V and 7 bases from J, the gap between germline ends came to 16 bases. CDR3 length: 16 residues. The CDR3 bases are TGTGCCAGCAGCTTCGGACCCCAGGGGCACAATTCACCCCTCCACTTT. This codes for CASSFGPQGHNSPLHF.

This clonotype was recorded many times. This chain links TRBV5-1 with TRBJ1-1, with D possibly being TRBD1 (5 bases). The germline V gene encodes CDR1 SGHRS and CDR2 YFSETQ. The CDR3 has 18 amino acids. The V end was cut by 4 bases, the J end by 6 bases, with 28 bases between. CDR3 in DNA: TGCGCCAGCAGCCGCCGTCTCACGGGACTTAAAGTTCCCCCTGAAGCTTTCTTT. It yields the protein CASSRRLTGLKVPPEAFF.

This clonotype was counted at least ten times. The chain carries TRBV5-1 and TRBJ1-2, with 7 bases aligning to TRBD1. V lost 4 bases to trimming and J lost 4 bases; unmatched junction nucleotides: 7. Germline V gene sequence: CDR1 SGHRS, CDR2 YFSETQ. This CDR3 is built from 14 residues. CDR3 region: CASSPDRVGYGYTF. The CDR3 region has the DNA TGCGCCAGCAGCCCCGACAGGGTGGGCTATGGCTACACCTTC.

This clonotype was seen a handful of times. This sequence joins TRBV18 and TRBJ2-7, with D possibly TRBD2 on 5 matching bases. Germline CDR1 reads KGHSH; CDR2 reads LQKENI. This CDR3 has 14 amino acids. The V end lost 4 bases, the J end lost 7 bases, and 17 bases lay between the germline ends. CDR3 amino acids: CASSLGWGSGEQYF. CDR3 bases: TGTGCCAGCTCACTTGGGTGGGGAAGCGGAGAGCAGTACTTC.

In this sample, this clonotype turned up many times. The genes are TRBV12-3 or TRBV12-4 and TRBJ1-2; D is ambiguous. Trimming took 4 bases from V and 7 from J, leaving 7 bases between them. The CDR3 covers 11 residues. CDR3: CASSYGVGYTF. As DNA, the CDR3 is TGTGCCAGCAGTTACGGGGTTGGCTACACCTTC.

This clonotype has a count of ten or more. The V gene is TRBV6-2 or TRBV6-3, the J gene TRBJ2-2; no clear D gene. The CDR3 length is 13 residues. Trimming took off 2 bases at V and 8 bases at J, with 9 bases between the two ends. Germline V gives CDR1 MNHEY, CDR2 SVGEGT. The CDR3, as DNA: TGTGCCAGCAGTTACCTGGTGCGGGGGGAGCTGTTTTTT. Translated: CASSYLVRGELFF.

This clonotype was counted many times. The chain has TRBV27 and TRBJ2-1, with D tentatively TRBD2 (6 bases). The ends were cut back, 4 bases at V and 5 bases at J, with 18 bases in the middle. Germline lookup yields CDR1 MNHEY and CDR2 SMNVEV (reference sequence). The CDR3 is 16 residues long. The CDR3 sequence is CASSSHRDWYDNEQFF. In DNA form, the CDR3 reads TGTGCCAGCAGTTCTCACCGGGACTGGTACGACAATGAGCAGTTCTTC.

V gene TRBV7-9 combines with J gene TRBJ2-1, with 9 bases fitting TRBD2. The J segment lost 8 bases and the V segment lost 5 bases, leaving 16 bases of the junction unmatched. The CDR3 is made up of 17 amino acids. Germline V CDR1 and CDR2: SEHNR, FQNEAQ (reference sequence). The CDR3 region has the DNA TGTGCCAGCAGCCCAACCGGTAGCGGGGGCCGGGGTCATGAGCAGTTCTTC. Its protein is CASSPTGSGGRGHEQFF. The full variable domain, in which reference TRBV7-9 and TRBJ2-1 provide the parts outside the CDR3, is DTGVSQNPRHKITKRGQNVTFRCDPISEHNRLYWYRQTLGQGPEFLTYFQNEAQLEKSRLLSDRFSAERPKGSFSTLEIQRTEQGDSAMYLCASSPTGSGGRGHEQFFGPGTRLTVL.

J is TRBJ2-1 and V is TRBV7-2; 10 bases agree with TRBD2. The germline V gene encodes CDR1 SGHTA and CDR2 FQGNSA. This CDR3 contains 17 residues. After removal of 5 bases from V and 0 bases from J, the junction contained 7 bases not matched to a gene. The CDR3 DNA reads as TGTGCCAGCAGCATACCTAGCGGGGGTAGCTCCTACAATGAGCAGTTCTTC. Protein sequence: CASSIPSGGSSYNEQFF.

This clonotype was detected a few times. The rearrangement joins TRBV5-1 to TRBJ1-5, with D possibly being TRBD1 (5 bases). Germline V CDR1 and CDR2: SGHRS, YFSETQ. Between the trimmed V and J ends, which lost 0 bases and 0 bases, there was a span of 13 bases. This CDR3 contains 17 residues. CDR3 nucleotide sequence: TGCGCCAGCAGCTTGGGCTCTGGGACTTCTAGCAATCAGCCCCAGCATTTT. It codes for CASSLGSGTSSNQPQHF.